The rows below give T cell receptor beta chains drawn from one sample of a study of blood T cell repertoires in COVID-19. Clones were sequenced by immunoSEQ multiplex PCR, and TCRdb holds only the in-frame ones, with some missing. The data show roughly 29,000 clones, 80% to 90% seen once. The sequencing input was peripheral blood. Receptors originate from a woman over 75 with COVID-19, enrolled during active disease. Each CDR3 is given with its conserved first and last residue. Each record gives: V gene, J gene, CDR3 protein.

TRBV2,TRBJ1-6,CASKEGPSSQSPLHF
TRBV11-3,TRBJ2-7,CASSWGRGDYEQYF
TRBV4-2,TRBJ1-1,CASSQGGIGNTEAFF
TRBV19,TRBJ1-1,CASSPGTGIMNTEAFF
TRBV5-1,TRBJ2-5,CASSLVGESQETQYF
TRBV9,TRBJ1-1,CASSPRGDRAGTEAFF
TRBV6-2/TRBV6-3,TRBJ1-6,CASSYPQGLYNSPLHF
TRBV6-1,TRBJ1-2,CASSEGGQGKSNYGYTF
TRBV5-1,TRBJ2-5,CASSVDRGRETQYF
TRBV6-4,TRBJ1-2,CASSDPPSRQGDGYTF
TRBV6-4,TRBJ1-2,CASSDVGDITSGYTF
TRBV6-4,TRBJ2-3,CASSFSGTSGTDTQYF
TRBV11-3,TRBJ2-5,CASSLGSLDSSTQETQYF
TRBV11-3,TRBJ2-2,CASSLADSNTGELFF
TRBV7-9,TRBJ1-1,CASSSTGGRGTEAFF
TRBV5-1,TRBJ1-1,CASSATGGTEAFF
TRBV5-1,TRBJ2-5,CASSLGGQQETQYF
TRBV6-5,TRBJ2-3,CASRGANTDTQYF
TRBV30,TRBJ2-7,CAWSVGQGAYEQYF
TRBV6-5,TRBJ1-1,CASTQSWLTEAFF
TRBV7-8,TRBJ2-7,CASSTRLAGNYEQYF
TRBV27,TRBJ2-7,CATRWASGGYEQYF
TRBV6-5,TRBJ1-2,CASRMTGYGYTF
TRBV24-1,TRBJ2-5,CATSDSGKTETQYF
TRBV9,TRBJ1-4,CASSGQGGEKLFF
TRBV2,TRBJ2-1,CASSELAGGPLEQFF
TRBV19,TRBJ1-5,CASSLEQNQPQHF
TRBV20-1,TRBJ1-1,CSASVRTGMNTEAFF
TRBV19,TRBJ2-5,CASSAGLAVYQETQYF
TRBV11-1,TRBJ1-2,CASSPGQINYGYTF
TRBV30,TRBJ1-1,CAWSTTGLKNTEAFF
TRBV6-5,TRBJ2-5,CASRLGGAGEETQYF